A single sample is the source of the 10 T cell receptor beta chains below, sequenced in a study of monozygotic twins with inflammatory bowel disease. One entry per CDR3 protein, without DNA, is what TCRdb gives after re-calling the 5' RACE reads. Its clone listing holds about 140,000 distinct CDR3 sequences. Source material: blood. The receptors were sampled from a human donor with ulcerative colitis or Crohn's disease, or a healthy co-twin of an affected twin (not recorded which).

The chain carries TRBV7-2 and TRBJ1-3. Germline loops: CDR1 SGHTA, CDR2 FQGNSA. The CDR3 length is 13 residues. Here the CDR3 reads CASAYSSGNTIYF. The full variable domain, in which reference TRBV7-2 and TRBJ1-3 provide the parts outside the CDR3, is GAGVSQSPSNKVTEKGKDVELRCDPISGHTALYWYRQSLGQGLEFLIYFQGNSAPDKSGLPSDRFSAERTGGSVSTLTIQRTQQEDSAVYLCASAYSSGNTIYFGEGSWLTVV.

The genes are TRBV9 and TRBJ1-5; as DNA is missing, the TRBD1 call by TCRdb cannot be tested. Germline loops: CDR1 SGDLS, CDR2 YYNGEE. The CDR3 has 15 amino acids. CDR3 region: CASSVTDRDGQPQHF.

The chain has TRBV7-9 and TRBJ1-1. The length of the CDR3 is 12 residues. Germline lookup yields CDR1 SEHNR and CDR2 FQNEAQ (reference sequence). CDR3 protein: CASSLLGREAFF.

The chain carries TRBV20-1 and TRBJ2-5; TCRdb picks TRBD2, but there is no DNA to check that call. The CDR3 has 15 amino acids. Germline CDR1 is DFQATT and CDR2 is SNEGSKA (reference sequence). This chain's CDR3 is CSARGLAGIQETQYF.

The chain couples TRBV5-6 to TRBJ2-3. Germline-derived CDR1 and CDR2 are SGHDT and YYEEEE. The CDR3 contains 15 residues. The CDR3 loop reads CASSLTGEYTDTQYF.

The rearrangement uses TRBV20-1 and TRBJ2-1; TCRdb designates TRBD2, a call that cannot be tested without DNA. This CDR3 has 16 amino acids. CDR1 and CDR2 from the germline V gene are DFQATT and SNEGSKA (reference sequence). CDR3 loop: CSARESRGGPLDEQFF.

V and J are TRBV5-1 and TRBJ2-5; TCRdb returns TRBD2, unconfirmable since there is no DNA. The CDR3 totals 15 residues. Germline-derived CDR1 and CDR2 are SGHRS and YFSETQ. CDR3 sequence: CASSLAGTSQETQYF.

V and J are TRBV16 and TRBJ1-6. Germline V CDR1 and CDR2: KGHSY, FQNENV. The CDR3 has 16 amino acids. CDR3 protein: CASSQFSKAYNSPLHF. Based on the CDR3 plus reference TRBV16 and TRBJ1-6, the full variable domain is GEEVAQTPKHLVRGEGQKAKLYCAPIKGHSYVFWYQQVLKNEFKFLISFQNENVFDETGMPKERFSAKCLPNSPCSLEIQATKLEDSAVYFCASSQFSKAYNSPLHFGNGTRLTVT.

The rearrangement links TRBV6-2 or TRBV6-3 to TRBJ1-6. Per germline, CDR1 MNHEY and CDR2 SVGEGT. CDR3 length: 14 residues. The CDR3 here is CASSYRGLNSPLHF.

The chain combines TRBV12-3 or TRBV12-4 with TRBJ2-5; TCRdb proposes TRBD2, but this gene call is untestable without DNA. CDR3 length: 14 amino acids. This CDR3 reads CASSPPGLQETQYF.